This T cell receptor beta chain derives from a study of T cells in Graves' hyperthyroidism and ophthalmopathy. Overall study results and limits: The majority of expanded thyroid clonotypes above 0.001 also appeared in blood.

Patients aged 18 to 65 had newly diagnosed hyperthyroidism that had lasted under 2 months. Patients were excluded because of uncontrolled infection, other autoimmune disease, pregnancy or lactation. Diagnostic assessment was based on clinical symptoms, serum thyroxine and TRAb, thyroid ultrasound and orbital computed tomography. This clonotype was counted ten times or more. Its specificity is not known. Trimming took 3 bases from V and 0 from J, leaving 9 bases between them. CDR1 and CDR2 from the germline V gene are LGHDT and YNNKEL (reference sequence). The CDR3 consists of 14 residues. TCR beta CDR3 region amplification was performed from RNA transcripts. First-round RT-PCR with HTBI primers amplified the TCR CDR3 region. TCRdb used MiXCR to reprocess the multiplex PCR reads, holding one entry per CDR3 protein. The sample holds around 450,000 distinct CDR3 sequences, about 15% seen once.

Sequencing was performed on blood. The clonotype originates from a woman aged 18-29 years with Graves' hyperthyroidism. The J gene is TRBJ2-7, the V gene TRBV3-1; D might be TRBD2 (5 bases). The CDR3 DNA sequence: TGTGCCAGCAGCCAGCGGAGGAGCTCCTACGAGCAGTACTTC. Translating gives CASSQRRSSYEQYF.